Presented here are 18 T cell receptor beta chains from one specimen sequenced in a study of cytomegalovirus exposure and HLA in healthy donors. It was with 60 Vbeta and 13 Jbeta primers that the PCR ran. Clones were sequenced by immunoSEQ multiplex PCR, and TCRdb holds only the in-frame ones, with some missing. Here the sample spans under 200,000 clones, 75% to 85% being singletons. The sequenced sample consisted of PBMCs. The receptor source for this set is a woman aged 45 to 65 in good health and CMV-seronegative.

The J gene is TRBJ2-7, the V gene TRBV7-2, with 10 bases fitting TRBD1. J was trimmed by 2 bases and V by 3 bases; bases with no gene match: 4. The CDR3 spans 15 residues. Germline CDR1 reads SGHTA; CDR2 reads FQGNSA. CDR3 DNA: TGTGCCAGCAGCTTTGGACAGGGGGTTCCCTACGAGCAGTACTTC. Translating it yields CASSFGQGVPYEQYF.

This sequence joins TRBV4-1 and TRBJ2-1; tentative D call: TRBD2 (6 bases). V lost 0 bases and J 8 bases, leaving 8 bases between the germline ends. The CDR3 consists of 13 residues. CDR1 is MGHRA and CDR2 is YSYEKL in the germline V gene. The DNA of the CDR3 is TGCGCCAGCAGCCAAGAACGGGGGTATGAGCAGTTCTTC. Protein sequence: CASSQERGYEQFF.

The V and J genes are TRBV7-2 and TRBJ1-1, with D possibly being TRBD1 (5 bases). Between the trimmed V and J ends, which lost 5 bases and 0 bases, there was a span of 13 bases. This CDR3 region has 15 residues. Germline V lookup: CDR1 SGHTA, CDR2 FQGNSA. Here the CDR3 DNA reads TGTGCCAGCAGCACGGATAGGGGATTGAACACTGAAGCTTTCTTT. It is translated as CASSTDRGLNTEAFF.

This clone has only one observation. The V gene is TRBV7-9, the J gene TRBJ2-5; D gene unclear. The J call may be faulty, since TRBJ2-7 better matches the DNA end. Germline CDR1 is SEHNR and CDR2 is FQNEAQ (reference sequence). CDR3 size: 13 residues. For the CDR3, the DNA is TGTGCCAGCAGCCGACTTGGATCCTACGAGCAGTACTTC. Protein sequence: CASSRLGSYEQYF.

This chain uses TRBV2 with TRBJ2-1, with D possibly TRBD1 on 6 matching bases. Germline V gene data show CDR1 as SNHLY and CDR2 as FYNNEI. The germline V and J ends were trimmed by 4 bases and 3 bases, with 19 bases remaining between them. The CDR3 length is 17 residues. The CDR3 loop reads CASSGAAPGQVYNEQFF. CDR3 sequence (DNA): TGTGCCAGCAGTGGAGCGGCGCCGGGACAAGTCTACAATGAGCAGTTCTTC.

The gene calls are TRBV5-4 and TRBJ2-5; tentatively, D is TRBD2 (6 bases). Between the trimmed V and J ends, which lost 4 bases and 1 base, there was a span of 14 bases. Germline loops: CDR1 SGHNT, CDR2 YYREEE (reference sequence). The CDR3 consists of 15 residues. The CDR3 spells CASSPRDWGQETQYF. DNA for the CDR3: TGTGCCAGCAGCCCTAGGGACTGGGGCCAAGAGACCCAGTACTTC.

This clone was picked up one time. The V and J genes are TRBV5-1 and TRBJ2-2; no definite D call. CDR3 length equals 13 residues. Germline-derived CDR1 and CDR2 are SGHRS and YFSETQ. The V gene lost 5 bases and the J gene lost 3 bases, with 8 bases spanning the gap. The CDR3 sequence is CASRLTYTGELFF. Written as DNA, the CDR3 is TGCGCCAGCAGACTAACTTACACCGGGGAGCTGTTTTTT.

This clone occurred a few times. This rearrangement joins TRBV6-6 to TRBJ1-5; D is undetermined. This CDR3 comprises 14 residues. From germline, CDR1 is MNHNY and CDR2 SVGAGI (reference sequence). The V end lost 6 bases, the J end lost 1 base, and 10 bases lay between the germline ends. The CDR3 DNA sequence: TGTGCCAGCAGACCGGGTTTGAGCAATCAGCCCCAGCATTTT. It specifies CASRPGLSNQPQHF.

In DNA form, the CDR3 reads TGCGCCAGCAGCCCGGCCCCTGGGACAGGGGGGAATGGCTACACCTTC. Amino acids: CASSPAPGTGGNGYTF. The chain uses TRBV4-3 and TRBJ1-2, with TRBD1 matching over 11 bases. Germline lookup yields CDR1 LGHNA and CDR2 YSLEER. V lost 4 bases to trimming and J lost 6 bases; unmatched junction nucleotides: 10. The CDR3 runs to 16 residues.

This clone was seen once. This chain links TRBV10-3 with TRBJ1-6; D is ambiguous. CDR1 ENHRY and CDR2 SYGVKD come from the germline V gene. The V end lost 4 bases, the J end lost 7 bases, and 11 bases lay between the germline ends. The CDR3 is 14 amino acids. The CDR3 protein is CAISVAFQNSPLHF. For the CDR3, the DNA is TGTGCCATCAGTGTAGCCTTTCAAAATTCACCCCTCCACTTT.

This clone was seen more than once but under ten times. This sequence joins TRBV4-2 and TRBJ1-1; tentative D call: TRBD1 (6 bases). The germline V gene encodes CDR1 LGHNA and CDR2 YNFKEQ. CDR3 size: 14 residues. Trimming removed 3 bases at V and 4 bases at J, with 12 bases between. The CDR3 loop is CASSQGAGGTEAFF. The CDR3 region has the DNA TGTGCCAGCAGCCAGGGGGCTGGGGGCACTGAAGCTTTCTTT.

The V gene is TRBV28, the J gene TRBJ2-2, with 7 bases matching TRBD2. V dropped 5 bases and J dropped 5; count of bases not matched to a gene: 8. The CDR3 loop spans 15 amino acids. Germline CDR1 is MDHEN and CDR2 is SYDVKM. In nucleotides, the CDR3 is TGTGCCAGCAGTCCATCTGGACTAGGGACCGGGGAGCTGTTTTTT. It yields the protein CASSPSGLGTGELFF. Looking up the rest from reference TRBV28 and TRBJ2-2 gives the full variable domain: DVKVTQSSRYLVKRTGEKVFLECVQDMDHENMFWYRQDPGLGLRLIYFSYDVKMKEKGDIPEGYSVSREKKERFSLILESASTNQTSMYLCASSPSGLGTGELFFGEGSRLTVL.

V and J are TRBV5-5 and TRBJ1-2; 7 bases are shared with TRBD1. Losses at the gene ends were 4 bases for V and 8 bases for J; bases not matched to a gene: 17. Germline V gives CDR1 SGHKS, CDR2 YYEKEE (reference sequence). This CDR3 spans 16 amino acids. The CDR3 is CASSQQTDDRAKGYTF. The CDR3 coding sequence is TGTGCCAGCAGCCAACAAACGGATGACAGGGCGAAGGGCTACACCTTC.

The chain couples TRBV28 to TRBJ1-1, with 10 nucleotides matching TRBD1. The CDR3 has 13 amino acids. From germline, CDR1 is MDHEN and CDR2 SYDVKM. Trimming at V came to 8 bases and at J to 12 bases, leaving 12 bases not matched to a gene. The CDR3 nucleotides read TGTGCCAGCTCCCGCGGGACAGGGGCCTGGACTTTCTTT. Translating gives CASSRGTGAWTFF.

This chain connects TRBV29-1 to TRBJ2-7; D call uncertain. The CDR3 totals 11 residues. Germline V gene sequence: CDR1 SQVTM, CDR2 ANQGSEA. With 5 bases removed from V and 3 bases from J, the gap between germline ends came to 8 bases. CDR3 residues: CSVRFSYEQYF. The CDR3 region has the DNA TGCAGCGTTCGTTTCAGCTACGAGCAGTACTTC.

The chain uses TRBV7-2 and TRBJ2-1; 9 nucleotides match TRBD2. Trimming cost V 5 bases and J 4 bases; bases outside gene matches: 9. This CDR3 has 16 residues. The V gene's germline CDR1 is SGHTA and CDR2 FQGNSA. The CDR3 nucleotides are TGTGCCAGCAGCCTAACAGCGGGAGGAGCTTACAATGAGCAGTTCTTC. Translating it yields CASSLTAGGAYNEQFF.

The chain has TRBV7-2 and TRBJ1-2, with 10 bases fitting TRBD1. V was pared by 2 bases and J by 7 bases, with 10 bases of the junction left unmatched. CDR3 length: 16 residues. CDR1 and CDR2 from the germline V gene are SGHTA and FQGNSA. This chain's CDR3 is CASSLFSGQGFSGYTF. Written as DNA, the CDR3 is TGTGCCAGCAGCTTATTTTCGGGACAGGGGTTTTCTGGCTACACCTTC. Filled out from reference TRBV7-2 and TRBJ1-2, the complete variable domain reads GAGVSQSPSNKVTEKGKDVELRCDPISGHTALYWYRQSLGQGLEFLIYFQGNSAPDKSGLPSDRFSAERTGGSVSTLTIQRTQQEDSAVYLCASSLFSGQGFSGYTFGSGTRLTVV.

CDR3 in amino acids: CASSSGVEWAGELFF. Here the CDR3 DNA reads TGCGCCAGCAGCTCGGGGGTTGAGTGGGCCGGGGAGCTGTTTTTT. The chain couples TRBV4-3 to TRBJ2-2, with D maybe TRBD2 (6 bases). V was pared by 5 bases and J by 6 bases, with 16 bases between. CDR3 size: 15 residues. Looked up from germline, CDR1 is LGHNA and CDR2 is YSLEER.